The 2 T cell receptor beta chains reported below all come from one sample, sequenced in a study of cytomegalovirus exposure and HLA in healthy donors. Assay: immunoSEQ multiplex PCR; the TCRdb copy retains only in-frame clones and omits some. The table lists some 220,000 clones, 85% to 95% of them singletons. Sample: PBMCs. Receptor source: a woman under 30 in good health and CMV-seronegative.

V is TRBV10-2 and J is TRBJ2-1; 8 nucleotides align to TRBD2. The CDR3 is 15 amino acids. Germline CDR1 is WSHSY and CDR2 is SAAADI. V trimming: 0 bases; J trimming: 8 bases; junction bases outside the gene matches: 6. As DNA, the CDR3 is TGCGCCAGCAGTGAGTCCGGAGGACTAGCTGATGAGCAGTTCTTC. This sequence encodes CASSESGGLADEQFF.

CDR3 in amino acids: CASSLTPGTEAFF. CDR3 coding DNA: TGTGCCAGCAGCCTCACCCCAGGCACTGAAGCTTTCTTT. The gene calls are TRBV7-3 and TRBJ1-1; D ambiguous. CDR1 SGHTA and CDR2 FQGTGA come from the germline V gene. CDR3 length: 13 amino acids. V lost 5 bases to trimming and J lost 4 bases, with 11 bases between them.